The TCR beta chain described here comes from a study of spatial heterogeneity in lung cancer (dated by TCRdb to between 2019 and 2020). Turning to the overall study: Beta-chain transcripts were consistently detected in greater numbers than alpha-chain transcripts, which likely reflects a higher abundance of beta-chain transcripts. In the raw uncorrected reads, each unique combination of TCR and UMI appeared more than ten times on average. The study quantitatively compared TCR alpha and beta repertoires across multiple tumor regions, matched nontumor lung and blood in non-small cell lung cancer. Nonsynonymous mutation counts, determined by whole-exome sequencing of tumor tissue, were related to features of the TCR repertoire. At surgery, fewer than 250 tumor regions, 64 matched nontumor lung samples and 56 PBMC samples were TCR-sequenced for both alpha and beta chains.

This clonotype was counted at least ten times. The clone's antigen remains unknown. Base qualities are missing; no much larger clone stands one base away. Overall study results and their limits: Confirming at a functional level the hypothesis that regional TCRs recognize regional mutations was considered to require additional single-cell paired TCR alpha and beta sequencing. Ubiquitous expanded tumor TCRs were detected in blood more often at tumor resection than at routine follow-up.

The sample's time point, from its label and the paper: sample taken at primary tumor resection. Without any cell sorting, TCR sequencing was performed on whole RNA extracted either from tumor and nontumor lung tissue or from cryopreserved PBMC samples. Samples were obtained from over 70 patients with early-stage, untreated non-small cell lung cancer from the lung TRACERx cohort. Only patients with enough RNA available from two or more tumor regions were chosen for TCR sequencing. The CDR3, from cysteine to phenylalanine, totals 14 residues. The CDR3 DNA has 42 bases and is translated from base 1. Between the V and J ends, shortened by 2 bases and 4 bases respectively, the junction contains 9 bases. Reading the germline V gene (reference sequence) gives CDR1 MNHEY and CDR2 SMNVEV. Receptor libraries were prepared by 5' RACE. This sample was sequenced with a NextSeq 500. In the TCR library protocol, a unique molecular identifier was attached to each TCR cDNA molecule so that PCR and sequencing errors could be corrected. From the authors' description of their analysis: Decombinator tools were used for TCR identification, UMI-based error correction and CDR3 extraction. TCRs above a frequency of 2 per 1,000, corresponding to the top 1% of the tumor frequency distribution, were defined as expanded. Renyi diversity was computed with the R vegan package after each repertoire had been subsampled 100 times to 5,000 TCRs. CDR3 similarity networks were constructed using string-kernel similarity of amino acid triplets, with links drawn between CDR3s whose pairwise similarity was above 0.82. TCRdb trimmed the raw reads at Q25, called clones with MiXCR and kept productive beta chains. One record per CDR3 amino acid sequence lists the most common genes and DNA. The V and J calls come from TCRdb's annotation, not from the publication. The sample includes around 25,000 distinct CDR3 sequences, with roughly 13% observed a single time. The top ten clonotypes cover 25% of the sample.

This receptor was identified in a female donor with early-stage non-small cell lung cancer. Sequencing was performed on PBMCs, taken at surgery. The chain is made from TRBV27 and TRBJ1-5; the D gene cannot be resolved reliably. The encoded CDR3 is CASSLVGRNQPQHF. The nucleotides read TGTGCCAGCAGTTTAGTGGGCAGAAATCAGCCCCAGCATTTT.